These 19 T cell receptor beta chains originate from one sample sequenced in a study of blood T cell repertoires in COVID-19. Produced via immunoSEQ multiplex PCR; TCRdb's table is partial and in-frame only. This sample has under 150,000 clones, with more than 65% found just once. Sequenced material: peripheral blood. These receptors were collected from a woman aged 60-75 years with acute or convalescent COVID-19.

The genes are TRBV28 and TRBJ2-7; TRBD1 aligns across 7 bases. Trimming at V came to 5 bases and at J to 1 base, leaving 5 bases not matched to a gene. The germline V gene has CDR1 MDHEN and CDR2 SYDVKM. The length of the CDR3 is 14 residues. The CDR3 DNA sequence: TGTGCCAGCAGTCGACACAGGGGTTCCTACGAGCAGTACTTC. This translates into CASSRHRGSYEQYF.

The rearrangement links TRBV18 to TRBJ1-5; no definite D call. The V gene's germline CDR1 is KGHSH and CDR2 LQKENI. This CDR3 region has 14 residues. The V and J ends lost 4 bases and 6 bases respectively, with 13 bases between them. CDR3 amino acids: CASSRIDGGQPQHF. The CDR3 DNA reads TGTGCCAGCTCACGGATAGACGGCGGTCAGCCCCAGCATTTT.

This chain uses TRBV29-1 with TRBJ1-1; maybe TRBD1 (6 bases). CDR3 length: 13 residues. Germline CDR1 and CDR2: SQVTM and ANQGSEA. The V end lost 1 base, the J end lost 3 bases, and 9 bases lay between the germline ends. The chain's CDR3 is CSVEVDRYTEAFF. The CDR3 nucleotides read TGCAGCGTTGAAGTCGACAGGTACACTGAAGCTTTCTTT.

A single count supports this clone. Here the CDR3 DNA reads TGTGCCAGCAGTTTAGTCGCCCCGAGGGTAGCGGGAGGGCCGGGGTATGAGCAGTTCTTC. This gives the protein CASSLVAPRVAGGPGYEQFF. The chain combines TRBV27 with TRBJ2-1; 11 nucleotides line up with TRBD2. V lost 2 bases and J lost 8; bases outside the gene matches: 20. There are 20 residues in the CDR3. The germline V gene encodes CDR1 MNHEY and CDR2 SMNVEV (reference sequence).

This sequence joins TRBV27 and TRBJ2-7, with a possible D match to TRBD2 (5 bases). The germline CDR1 and CDR2 sequences are MNHEY and SMNVEV (reference sequence). The germline V and J ends were trimmed by 6 bases and 2 bases, with 11 bases remaining between them. The CDR3 runs 13 residues. The CDR3 region is CASRRAEPYEQYF. The CDR3 DNA sequence: TGTGCCAGCAGAAGAGCGGAGCCCTACGAGCAGTACTTC.

V gene TRBV4-1 combines with J gene TRBJ2-1, with 8 bases identical to TRBD2. With V trimmed by 10 bases and J by 4 bases, 12 bases remained unmatched. Germline CDR1 and CDR2: MGHRA and YSYEKL. This CDR3 has 15 residues. The CDR3 sequence: CATSVVAGGYNEQFF. The CDR3 DNA reads TGCGCCACTTCGGTGGTGGCGGGAGGTTACAATGAGCAGTTCTTC.

This chain uses TRBV5-1 with TRBJ2-7; TRBD1 aligns across 8 bases. The ends lost 4 bases at V and 7 bases at J; junction bases unmatched: 4. Germline V gene lookup returns CDR1 SGHRS and CDR2 YFSETQ. The CDR3 is 12 amino acids. The CDR3 reads CASSPGQGEQYF. As DNA, the CDR3 is TGCGCCAGCAGCCCTGGACAGGGAGAGCAGTACTTC.

The CDR3 bases are TGTGCCAGCAGTATAAACGGGGGTTCCCAAGAGACCCAGTACTTC. Protein sequence: CASSINGGSQETQYF. The chain joins TRBV28 to TRBJ2-5, with D possibly matching TRBD2 (6 bases). V was trimmed by 5 bases and J by 1 base, leaving 14 bases between them. The CDR3 has 15 residues. Germline V gene data show CDR1 as MDHEN and CDR2 as SYDVKM. Variable domain in full (rest from reference TRBV28 and TRBJ2-5): DVKVTQSSRYLVKRTGEKVFLECVQDMDHENMFWYRQDPGLGLRLIYFSYDVKMKEKGDIPEGYSVSREKKERFSLILESASTNQTSMYLCASSINGGSQETQYFGPGTRLLVL.

The chain joins TRBV7-2 to TRBJ1-2; 10 bases align to TRBD1. The germline V gene encodes CDR1 SGHTA and CDR2 FQGNSA. The J segment lost 7 bases and the V segment lost 0 bases, leaving 5 bases of the junction unmatched. CDR3 length: 15 residues. The CDR3 DNA reads TGTGCCAGCAGCTTAGCCGGGACAGGGGCGTCTGGCTACACCTTC. Its translation is CASSLAGTGASGYTF.

The rearrangement links TRBV7-3 to TRBJ2-3, with TRBD1 identical over 7 bases. The CDR3 extends over 14 amino acids. V lost 5 bases to trimming and J lost 2 bases; unmatched junction nucleotides: 4. The germline gives CDR1 SGHTA, CDR2 FQGTGA. This chain's CDR3 is CASSLTGITDTQYF. CDR3 DNA: TGTGCCAGCAGCCTGACAGGGATCACAGATACGCAGTATTTT.

The chain has TRBV19 and TRBJ1-1, with D maybe TRBD1 (6 bases). Trimming took 10 bases from V and 4 from J, leaving 16 bases between them. This CDR3 is 13 amino acids long. The V gene's germline CDR1 is LNHDA and CDR2 SQIVND (reference sequence). CDR3 coding DNA: TGTGCCATTCGGGGGGGCGCGGGCACTGAAGCTTTCTTT. Its translation: CAIRGGAGTEAFF.

This clone came up once. V usage is TRBV15 and J usage is TRBJ2-1, with TRBD2 identical over 11 bases. The CDR3 covers 15 residues. V lost 6 bases and J lost 4; bases outside the gene matches: 5. Germline V gene lookup returns CDR1 LNHNV and CDR2 YYDKDF (reference sequence). DNA for the CDR3: TGTGCCACCAGTTCCGGGACTAGCGGTTACAATGAGCAGTTCTTC. Its protein product is CATSSGTSGYNEQFF.

CDR3 region: CASSLYSQETQYF. CDR3 bases: TGTGCCAGCAGTTTATACAGCCAAGAGACCCAGTACTTC. This chain uses TRBV28 with TRBJ2-5; the D is unclear. Germline V CDR1 and CDR2: MDHEN, SYDVKM. The ends were cut back, 1 base at V and 1 base at J, with 4 bases in the middle. The CDR3 has 13 residues.

V usage is TRBV4-1 and J usage is TRBJ2-1; D unresolved. The CDR3 sequence is 15 residues long. Germline V gives CDR1 MGHRA, CDR2 YSYEKL. With 0 bases removed from V and 3 bases from J, the gap between germline ends came to 9 bases. CDR3 sequence reads: CASSQDEAYYNEQFF. The CDR3 bases are TGCGCCAGCAGCCAAGACGAGGCCTACTACAATGAGCAGTTCTTC.

V and J are TRBV4-1 and TRBJ1-4; 9 nucleotides line up with TRBD1. V lost 4 bases, J lost 7 bases, and 19 bases stayed unmatched. There are 19 residues in the CDR3. Germline CDR1 is MGHRA and CDR2 is YSYEKL. The CDR3 loop reads CASSRRQGQGLVASEKLFF. CDR3 nucleotides: TGCGCCAGCAGCCGGCGGCAGGGACAGGGATTGGTCGCCAGTGAAAAACTGTTTTTT.

The rearrangement joins TRBV6-5 to TRBJ1-2; 7 nucleotides align to TRBD1. Per the germline V gene, CDR1 is MNHEY and CDR2 is SVGAGI. This CDR3 contains 16 residues. V was clipped by 2 bases and J by 4 bases; unmatched bases: 10. The CDR3 DNA reads TGTGCCAGCAGTTACGAGGGGACAGAAACCCTCTATGGCTACACCTTC. Translating it yields CASSYEGTETLYGYTF.

The chain couples TRBV28 to TRBJ2-1, with 8 bases that match TRBD2. From germline, CDR1 is MDHEN and CDR2 SYDVKM. Trimming cost V 4 bases and J 6 bases; bases outside gene matches: 5. The CDR3 length is 14 residues. The CDR3 region has the DNA TGTGCCAGCAGTTCGGGAGGGCCCAGCAATGAGCAGTTCTTC. The encoded protein is CASSSGGPSNEQFF.

This sequence joins TRBV18 and TRBJ1-2; 9 nucleotides align to TRBD1. Losses at the gene ends were 3 bases for V and 7 bases for J; bases not matched to a gene: 9. Germline V gene data show CDR1 as KGHSH and CDR2 as LQKENI. CDR3 length equals 15 residues. Here the CDR3 DNA reads TGTGCCAGCTCACCGGGGGACAGGGTTGGATTTGGCTACACCTTC. It translates to CASSPGDRVGFGYTF.

J is TRBJ1-1 and V is TRBV6-5; no firm D call. Trimming stripped 5 bases from V and 0 bases from J, with 4 bases between. The CDR3 has 12 amino acids. CDR1 and CDR2 (germline): MNHEY, SVGAGI. The CDR3 reads CASSNMNTEAFF. The CDR3 bases are TGTGCCAGCAGTAACATGAACACTGAAGCTTTCTTT.